Listed below are T cell receptor beta chains from one sample, sequenced in a study of blood T cells in healthy people across ages. TCRdb analysed the 5' RACE reads with MiXCR anew, one entry per CDR3 protein. This sample has under 1 million distinct CDR3 sequences, with around two fifths found just once. The sequencing sample was made of blood. The receptors here all came from a man in his 60s in good health. Each CDR3 is given with its conserved first and last residue. Each record gives: D gene, V gene, clone size, J gene, CDR3 protein, CDR3 DNA. A D gene is named only where the DNA matches it firmly. For some rows the clone size is stated as once, few or many, or as a class when expanded; others skip it.

d_call: -; v_call: TRBV20-1; clone_size: -; j_call: TRBJ1-1; cdr3_aa: CSASPARDFTEAFF; cdr3_nt: TGCAGTGCTAGCCCGGCCAGGGACTTCACTGAGGCTTTCTTT
d_call: TRBD1; v_call: TRBV3-1; clone_size: few; j_call: TRBJ1-1; cdr3_aa: CASSLYRGGDTEAFF; cdr3_nt: TGTGCCAGCAGCCTCTACAGGGGCGGGGACACTGAAGCTTTCTTT
d_call: TRBD2; v_call: TRBV11-2; clone_size: -; j_call: TRBJ2-5; cdr3_aa: CASSPGGAGGPNNEQYF; cdr3_nt: TGTGCCAGCAGCCCAGGTGGGGCGGGGGGGCCCAACAATGAGCAGTACTTC
d_call: -; v_call: TRBV7-2; clone_size: -; j_call: TRBJ2-7; cdr3_aa: CASRLDSRGGEQYF; cdr3_nt: TGTGCCAGCAGATTGGACAGTAGAGGGGGAGAGCAGTACTTC
d_call: -; v_call: TRBV6-2/TRBV6-3; clone_size: many; j_call: TRBJ1-2; cdr3_aa: CASSYSKGSQSIGYTF; cdr3_nt: TGTGCCAGCAGTTACTCGAAGGGGTCTCAGAGCATCGGCTACACCTTC
d_call: -; v_call: TRBV11-2; clone_size: -; j_call: TRBJ2-3; cdr3_aa: CASSRARGPDTQYF; cdr3_nt: TGTGCCAGCAGCCGTGCCAGAGGGCCAGATACGCAGTATTTT
d_call: -; v_call: TRBV7-8; clone_size: -; j_call: TRBJ2-5; cdr3_aa: CASSGIGTARETQYF; cdr3_nt: TGTGCCAGCAGCGGAATCGGGACGGCCCGTGAGACCCAGTACTTC
d_call: -; v_call: TRBV28; clone_size: -; j_call: TRBJ2-5; cdr3_aa: CASRLAGTYNEQYF; cdr3_nt: TGTGCCAGCAGGTTGGCCGGAACCTACAATGAGCAGTACTTC
d_call: TRBD1; v_call: TRBV5-6; clone_size: -; j_call: TRBJ1-2; cdr3_aa: CASSFTSRDRGRAIYGYTF; cdr3_nt: TGTGCCAGCAGCTTTACCTCCCGGGACAGGGGAAGGGCTATCTATGGCTACACCTTC
d_call: TRBD2; v_call: TRBV18; clone_size: -; j_call: TRBJ2-7; cdr3_aa: CASSPPSGNSYEQYF; cdr3_nt: TGTGCCAGCTCACCACCGAGCGGGAACTCCTACGAGCAGTACTTC
d_call: TRBD2; v_call: TRBV11-2; clone_size: few; j_call: TRBJ2-1; cdr3_aa: CASSQTSGGVVEQFF; cdr3_nt: TGTGCCAGCAGCCAGACTAGCGGGGGGGTGGTTGAGCAGTTCTTC
d_call: -; v_call: TRBV5-6; clone_size: -; j_call: TRBJ2-7; cdr3_aa: CASSSRWGIPWDEQYF; cdr3_nt: TGTGCCAGCAGCTCCCGGTGGGGGATACCGTGGGATGAGCAGTACTTC
d_call: -; v_call: TRBV12-3/TRBV12-4; clone_size: -; j_call: TRBJ1-5; cdr3_aa: CASTRRGGMGCQPQHF; cdr3_nt: TGTGCCAGCACCCGCAGGGGAGGGATGGGATGTCAGCCCCAGCATTTT
d_call: -; v_call: TRBV2; clone_size: few; j_call: TRBJ2-1; cdr3_aa: CASREGGPDEQFF; cdr3_nt: TGTGCCAGCAGGGAGGGGGGTCCCGATGAGCAGTTCTTC
d_call: -; v_call: TRBV5-1; clone_size: -; j_call: TRBJ1-4; cdr3_aa: CASSSGSWDEKLFF; cdr3_nt: TGCGCCAGCAGCTCAGGGTCTTGGGATGAAAAACTGTTTTTT
d_call: -; v_call: TRBV5-1; clone_size: -; j_call: TRBJ2-2; cdr3_aa: CASSMVGENTGELFF; cdr3_nt: TGCGCCAGCAGCATGGTGGGGGAGAACACCGGGGAGCTGTTTTTT
d_call: TRBD1; v_call: TRBV24-1; clone_size: -; j_call: TRBJ2-1; cdr3_aa: CVTMDRAYNEQFF; cdr3_nt: TGTGTCACCATGGACAGGGCCTACAATGAGCAGTTCTTC